These 29 T cell receptor beta chains were sequenced from one sample in a study of OX40 agonist ivuxolimab in advanced cancers. Assay used: immunoSEQ multiplex PCR; TCRdb lists only in-frame clones, some missing. The repertoire consists of nearly 70,000 clones, with around 83% occurring once and the leading ten covering approximately 1.5%. Sequencing was performed on CD4+ or CD8+ T cells sorted from blood, taken in a trial of the OX40 agonist ivuxolimab. These receptors all come from an adult with an advanced solid tumor such as melanoma, head and neck, liver or kidney cancer.

The CDR3 sequence: CAWSLQGYGYTF. In DNA, the CDR3 is TGTGCCTGGAGCCTACAGGGATATGGCTACACCTTC. V and J are TRBV30 and TRBJ1-2; TRBD1 might be the D (6 bases). V was trimmed by 3 bases and J by 5 bases, leaving 10 bases between them. There are 12 residues in the CDR3. The germline CDR1 and CDR2 sequences are GTSNPN and SVGIG (reference sequence).

The chain uses TRBV30 and TRBJ2-1; TRBD2 aligns across 8 bases. This CDR3 is built from 13 residues. J gave up 4 bases and V 4 bases, and 3 bases lay outside the gene matches. The germline gives CDR1 GTSNPN, CDR2 SVGIG (reference sequence). The CDR3 coding sequence is TGTGCCTGGAATAAGCGGGGGTACAATGAGCAGTTCTTC. Translating gives CAWNKRGYNEQFF.

The chain joins TRBV5-1 to TRBJ1-4, with D unresolved. The CDR3 has 15 residues. The V gene lost 0 bases and the J gene lost 0 bases, with 6 bases spanning the gap. Germline V gene lookup returns CDR1 SGHRS and CDR2 YFSETQ. The CDR3 DNA sequence: TGCGCCAGCAGCTTGGCTGGTTCAACTAATGAAAAACTGTTTTTT. It encodes CASSLAGSTNEKLFF.

This clone has a single count. This chain uses TRBV6-6 with TRBJ1-6; unclear D gene. Germline lookup yields CDR1 MNHNY and CDR2 SVGAGI (reference sequence). This CDR3 region has 12 residues. V was shortened by 6 bases and J by 7 bases, with 7 bases between the two germline ends. The CDR3 sequence is CASRDGNSPLHF. The CDR3 nucleotides read TGTGCCAGCAGAGACGGAAATTCACCCCTCCACTTT.

The rearrangement joins TRBV6-6 to TRBJ1-2; maybe TRBD1 (5 bases). The CDR3 loop spans 14 amino acids. Trimming stripped 0 bases from V and 2 bases from J, with 7 bases between. Germline values: CDR1 MNHNY, CDR2 SVGAGI (reference sequence). The CDR3 is CASSYSRDNYGYTF. CDR3 DNA: TGTGCCAGCAGTTACTCGAGGGACAACTATGGCTACACCTTC.

The chain joins TRBV7-6 to TRBJ2-5, with TRBD2 matching over 9 bases. The CDR3 is made up of 16 amino acids. CDR1 is SGHVS and CDR2 is FNYEAQ in the germline V gene. V lost 0 bases to trimming and J lost 5 bases; unmatched junction nucleotides: 7. The CDR3 bases are TGTGCCAGCAGCTTAGCGCCCAGCGGGGGGCAGGAGACCCAGTACTTC. Protein: CASSLAPSGGQETQYF.

This chain links TRBV4-2 with TRBJ2-2, with D unclear. The CDR3 runs to 15 residues. Germline lookup yields CDR1 LGHNA and CDR2 YNFKEQ. Trimming pared 2 bases from V and 7 bases from J, leaving 14 bases between. For the CDR3, the DNA is TGTGCCAGCAGCCAAAGGTCGGTCGTAGACGGGGAGCTGTTTTTT. This translates into CASSQRSVVDGELFF.

The chain uses TRBV25-1 and TRBJ1-5; D gene uncertain. V lost 1 base and J lost 4, with 8 bases in between. The CDR3 runs 14 residues. Germline lookup yields CDR1 MGHDK and CDR2 SYGVNS. The CDR3 spells CASSESGGNQPQHF. The CDR3 DNA reads as TGTGCCAGCAGTGAATCAGGAGGTAATCAGCCCCAGCATTTT.

The chain recombines TRBV20-1 with TRBJ2-1, with D uncertain. Germline CDR1 and CDR2: DFQATT and SNEGSKA (reference sequence). Trimming left V 4 bases short and J 10 bases short, with 11 bases between. CDR3 length equals 11 residues. The CDR3 is CSAKDRTEQFF. The CDR3 nucleotides are TGCAGTGCTAAGGACCGAACGGAGCAGTTCTTC.

Details on this clone: The germline gene is not matched at one end of the junction; a read error may be the cause. This chain connects TRBV11-1 to TRBJ2-5; tentatively, D is TRBD2 (5 bases). The germline V gene encodes CDR1 SGHAT and CDR2 FQDESV (reference sequence). CDR3 length equals 17 residues. CDR3 sequence reads: CASSEPSRADLQEPQYF. The CDR3 DNA reads TGTGCCAGCAGCGAGCCCTCCCGTGCGGACTTACAAGAGCCCCAGTACTTC.

On this clone: This same CDR3 is encoded by further DNA sequences in the sample. V is TRBV5-1 and J is TRBJ2-5; possible D gene TRBD1, 5 bases. The V end was cut by 5 bases, the J end by 1 base, with 15 bases between. Germline CDR1 reads SGHRS; CDR2 reads YFSETQ. There are 15 residues in the CDR3. CDR3: CASRNWKGVQETQYF. The DNA of the CDR3 is TGCGCCAGCAGGAATTGGAAAGGGGTCCAAGAGACCCAGTACTTC.

The chain has TRBV6-1 and TRBJ2-2, with 9 bases lining up with TRBD1. The V gene's germline CDR1 is MNHNS and CDR2 SASEGT. J was trimmed by 5 bases and V by 5 bases; bases with no gene match: 6. This CDR3 contains 15 residues. In DNA, the CDR3 is TGTGCCAGCAGTAGGGACAGGGTGCTTACCGGGGAGCTGTTTTTT. Its translation: CASSRDRVLTGELFF.

The chain recombines TRBV28 with TRBJ2-3; D tentatively fits TRBD1 or TRBD2 (5 bases each). CDR1 is MDHEN, CDR2 SYDVKM, per germline. The CDR3 totals 19 residues. Trimming took 3 bases from V and 0 from J, leaving 22 bases between them. In DNA, the CDR3 is TGTGCCAGCAGTTTCGTTGCAGGGAAAACCGGGACGAGCACAGATACGCAGTATTTT. Translation gives CASSFVAGKTGTSTDTQYF.

The rearrangement links TRBV28 to TRBJ2-6; D is unresolved. The V end lost 6 bases, the J end lost 3 bases, and 12 bases lay between the germline ends. CDR3 length: 15 amino acids. The germline CDR1 and CDR2 sequences are MDHEN and SYDVKM. The CDR3 here is CASSVGRLGANVLTF. The CDR3 DNA is TGTGCCAGCAGCGTAGGAAGGCTTGGGGCCAACGTCCTGACTTTC.

The chain links TRBV6-1 to TRBJ1-2; D call uncertain. V lost 3 bases and J lost 8, with 13 bases in between. This CDR3 has 13 residues. CDR1 MNHNS and CDR2 SASEGT come from the germline V gene. The CDR3, as DNA: TGTGCCAGCAGTGACAGGTTAGGTTACGGCTACACCTTC. Residues: CASSDRLGYGYTF.

The chain combines TRBV6-6 with TRBJ2-7; D assignment may be TRBD1 or TRBD2 (5 bases each). Germline V gene data show CDR1 as MNHNY and CDR2 as SVGAGI (reference sequence). The V end lost 8 bases, the J end lost 5 bases, and 19 bases lay between the germline ends. This CDR3 is built from 14 residues. CDR3 in amino acids: CASAPRDRPHEQYF. The CDR3 DNA follows: TGTGCCAGCGCCCCCCGGGACCGACCACACGAGCAGTACTTC.

This clone has only a few counts. The chain couples TRBV6-5 to TRBJ1-6; possible D gene TRBD1, 5 bases. V was clipped by 2 bases and J by 8 bases, with 13 bases between them. This CDR3 contains 15 residues. CDR1 is MNHEY and CDR2 is SVGAGI in the germline V gene. The CDR3 nucleotides read TGTGCCAGCAGTTACCAGGGTCCCAGGGATTCACCCCTCCACTTT. Amino acids: CASSYQGPRDSPLHF.

The chain recombines TRBV27 with TRBJ2-7; 8 bases match TRBD1. The CDR3 covers 15 residues. V lost 6 bases to trimming and J lost 3 bases; unmatched junction nucleotides: 10. Germline CDR1 MNHEY, CDR2 SMNVEV (reference sequence). In DNA form, the CDR3 reads TGTGCCAGCAGATCCGCCGGGACAGGAGGCTACGAGCAGTACTTC. Translated: CASRSAGTGGYEQYF.

The J gene is TRBJ2-3, the V gene TRBV5-1, with 7 bases lining up with TRBD2. The V gene's germline CDR1 is SGHRS and CDR2 YFSETQ. This CDR3 has 16 residues. Germline trimming cut 3 bases from V and 3 bases from J; bases unmatched to any gene: 10. The CDR3 here is CASSSSSGSGTDTQYF. Here the CDR3 DNA reads TGCGCCAGCAGCTCTTCCTCCGGTAGCGGGACAGATACGCAGTATTTT. The whole variable domain, filled in from reference TRBV5-1 and TRBJ2-3, reads KAGVTQTPRYLIKTRGQQVTLSCSPISGHRSVSWYQQTPGQGLQFLFEYFSETQRNKGNFPGRFSGRQFSNSRSEMNVSTLELGDSALYLCASSSSSGSGTDTQYFGPGTRLTVL.

V and J are TRBV18 and TRBJ2-7; D might be TRBD1 or TRBD2, each matching 5 bases. The CDR3 has 15 residues. V was shortened by 3 bases and J by 0 bases, with 12 bases between the two germline ends. CDR1 is KGHSH, CDR2 LQKENI, per germline. CDR3 sequence: CASSPERGRSYEQYF. The CDR3 DNA is TGTGCCAGCTCACCCGAGAGGGGCCGCTCCTACGAGCAGTACTTC.

This chain uses TRBV6-1 with TRBJ1-2, with TRBD1 matching 9 bases. J was trimmed by 0 bases and V by 4 bases; bases with no gene match: 18. CDR1 is MNHNS, CDR2 SASEGT, per germline. The CDR3 is made up of 20 amino acids. The CDR3: CASSGARDRVKEVSNYGYTF. The CDR3, as DNA: TGTGCCAGCAGTGGAGCGCGGGACAGGGTAAAAGAGGTTTCTAACTATGGCTACACCTTC.

The count of this clone is one. V usage is TRBV28 and J usage is TRBJ2-2; D not certain. Germline V CDR1 and CDR2: MDHEN, SYDVKM. The CDR3 extends over 13 amino acids. Trimming shortened V by 4 bases and J by 6 bases, and 9 bases separated the two germline ends. CDR3 nucleotides: TGTGCCAGCAGTTCTTTTGGGGCCGGGGAGCTGTTTTTT. Encoded protein: CASSSFGAGELFF.

This clone has only a few counts. This chain links TRBV7-2 with TRBJ2-3, with 9 bases aligning to TRBD1. V trimming: 4 bases; J trimming: 12 bases; junction bases outside the gene matches: 5. Per the germline V gene, CDR1 is SGHTA and CDR2 is FQGNSA. The CDR3 covers 12 residues. CDR3 loop: CASSSTGGDQYF. Written as DNA, the CDR3 is TGTGCCAGCAGCTCGACAGGGGGTGACCAGTATTTT.

The chain carries TRBV5-1 and TRBJ2-1, with TRBD2 matching over 12 bases. Unmatched junction bases numbered 7, after V lost 0 bases and J lost 0 bases. Looked up from germline, CDR1 is SGHRS and CDR2 is YFSETQ. CDR3 size: 19 residues. The CDR3 DNA follows: TGCGCCAGCAGCTTGGGTACTAGCGGGGGGCTCAGCTCCTACAATGAGCAGTTCTTC. This codes for CASSLGTSGGLSSYNEQFF. Together with reference TRBV5-1 and TRBJ2-1, the CDR3 gives the full variable domain: KAGVTQTPRYLIKTRGQQVTLSCSPISGHRSVSWYQQTPGQGLQFLFEYFSETQRNKGNFPGRFSGRQFSNSRSEMNVSTLELGDSALYLCASSLGTSGGLSSYNEQFFGPGTRLTVL.

V and J are TRBV19 and TRBJ2-2; D unresolved. Looked up from germline, CDR1 is LNHDA and CDR2 is SQIVND (reference sequence). The length of the CDR3 is 12 residues. V was trimmed by 6 bases and J by 6 bases, leaving 8 bases between them. CDR3 residues: CASRAVPGELFF. The CDR3 DNA follows: TGTGCCAGTAGGGCTGTGCCCGGGGAGCTGTTTTTT.

The chain couples TRBV19 to TRBJ2-7; no definite D call. The CDR3 spans 16 residues. V was trimmed by 5 bases and J by 0 bases, leaving 17 bases between them. Germline-derived CDR1 and CDR2 are LNHDA and SQIVND (reference sequence). The CDR3 sequence is CASSLPKGSSSYEQYF. The CDR3, as DNA: TGTGCCAGTAGTCTCCCGAAGGGCAGCAGCTCCTACGAGCAGTACTTC.

This clone was observed a single time. This sequence joins TRBV19 and TRBJ2-5, with 9 bases lining up with TRBD1. The germline V gene has CDR1 LNHDA and CDR2 SQIVND (reference sequence). J lost 2 bases, V lost 5 bases, and 9 bases had no gene match. The CDR3 consists of 16 residues. This CDR3 is CASSPRTGAPQETQYF. The CDR3 DNA reads as TGTGCCAGTAGTCCCAGGACAGGGGCACCACAAGAGACCCAGTACTTC. Full variable domain (outside the CDR3, taken from reference TRBV19 and TRBJ2-5): DGGITQSPKYLFRKEGQNVTLSCEQNLNHDAMYWYRQDPGQGLRLIYYSQIVNDFQKGDIAEGYSVSREKKESFPLTVTSAQKNPTAFYLCASSPRTGAPQETQYFGPGTRLLVL.

The table lists this clone with a count of one. The chain has TRBV6-5 and TRBJ1-3; 7 positions match TRBD1. The junction had 9 bases not matched to a gene; V was cut back by 2 bases and J by 5 bases. The CDR3 is 16 residues long. Germline loops: CDR1 MNHEY, CDR2 SVGAGI. Here the CDR3 reads CASSYNSRQGRNTIYF. In nucleotides, the CDR3 is TGTGCCAGCAGTTACAACTCGAGACAGGGTCGAAACACCATATATTTT.

The rearrangement joins TRBV7-2 to TRBJ1-4; no clear D gene. This CDR3 contains 15 residues. Germline assignment: CDR1 SGHTA and CDR2 FQGNSA. Trimming stripped 6 bases from V and 4 bases from J, with 15 bases between. CDR3 sequence: CASSPLGAYNEKLFF. Here the CDR3 DNA reads TGTGCCAGCAGTCCCCTGGGAGCTTATAATGAAAAACTGTTTTTT.